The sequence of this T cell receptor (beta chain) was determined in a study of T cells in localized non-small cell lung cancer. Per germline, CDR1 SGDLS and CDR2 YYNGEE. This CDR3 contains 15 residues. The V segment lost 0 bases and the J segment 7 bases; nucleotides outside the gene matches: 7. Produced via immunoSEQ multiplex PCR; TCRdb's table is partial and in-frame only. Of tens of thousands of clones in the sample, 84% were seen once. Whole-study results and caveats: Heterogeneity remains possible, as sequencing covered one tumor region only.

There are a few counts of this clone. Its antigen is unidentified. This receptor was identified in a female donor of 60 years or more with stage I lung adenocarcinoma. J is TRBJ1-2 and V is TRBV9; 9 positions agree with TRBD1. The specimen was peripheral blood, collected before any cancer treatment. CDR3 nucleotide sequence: TGTGCCAGCAGCGTAGACCCACAGGGGGCGCGTGGCTACACCTTC. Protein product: CASSVDPQGARGYTF.